This record covers a single T cell receptor beta chain. Its antigen remains unidentified. V was trimmed by 3 bases and J by 6 bases, leaving 12 bases between them. CDR3 length: 14 residues. Germline V gene sequence: CDR1 KGHSH, CDR2 LQKENI. The selected patients with pancreatic ductal adenocarcinoma had surgery but no neoadjuvant therapy. The sample is drawn from a study of T cells in pancreatic ductal adenocarcinoma. The protocol was immunoSEQ multiplex PCR, while the TCRdb copy is restricted to in-frame clones and leaves out a portion. The sample gives around 100,000 clones, 90% to 95% of which show up once; about 3.4% is in the top ten. Study outcomes and limitations: Compared with tumor, blood showed more total productive templates and approximately 8-fold more clonotypes. Blood clonality (about 0.065) did not differ significantly from tumor (about 0.112). The resected pancreatic cancer cohort was biased toward the minority with early-stage disease.

This receptor was obtained from a human donor with pancreatic ductal adenocarcinoma. The chain carries TRBV18 and TRBJ1-5, with D perhaps matching TRBD1 (5 bases). Sequenced input: PBMCs. CDR3 in amino acids: CASSPQGGAQPQHF. The CDR3 region has the DNA TGTGCCAGCTCACCCCAAGGAGGGGCTCAGCCCCAGCATTTT.